The 29 T cell receptor beta chains presented below share a single source sample, sequenced in a study of T cells after yellow fever vaccination. MiXCR was run by TCRdb on the 5' RACE reads, yielding one entry per CDR3 protein. The data contain 150,000 to 200,000 distinct CDR3 sequences, approximately 10% of them seen just once; the ten biggest clones take up less than 40%. Sequenced here: CD8+ T cells sorted from PBMCs, sampled 15 days after the yellow fever booster vaccination. Receptors originate from a man younger than 35 who received the YFV17D yellow fever vaccine.

This clonotype was counted between two and nine times. CDR3 coding DNA: TGTGCCAGCTATGGAACGAACAATGAGCAGTTCTTC. Encoded protein: CASYGTNNEQFF. J is TRBJ2-1 and V is TRBV11-2; D unresolved. Trimming pared 8 bases from V and 5 bases from J, leaving 10 bases between. Germline V lookup: CDR1 SGHAT, CDR2 FQNNGV. CDR3 length equals 12 residues.

V is TRBV7-9 and J is TRBJ2-1; no firm D call. The CDR3 length is 15 residues. Per the germline V gene, CDR1 is SEHNR and CDR2 is FQNEAQ (reference sequence). The V and J ends lost 5 bases and 0 bases respectively, with 11 bases between them. Written as DNA, the CDR3 is TGTGCCAGCAGCGCGGCGCTGAGCTCCTACAATGAGCAGTTCTTC. This translates into CASSAALSSYNEQFF. The variable domain in full, with the rest retrieved from reference TRBV7-9 and TRBJ2-1, is DTGVSQNPRHKITKRGQNVTFRCDPISEHNRLYWYRQTLGQGPEFLTYFQNEAQLEKSRLLSDRFSAERPKGSFSTLEIQRTEQGDSAMYLCASSAALSSYNEQFFGPGTRLTVL.

The sample holds a few counts of this clonotype. The gene calls are TRBV12-5 and TRBJ2-3; D unresolved. The CDR3 is 16 amino acids. Germline assignment: CDR1 LGHNT and CDR2 FRNRAP. The ends were cut back, 0 bases at V and 0 bases at J, with 10 bases in the middle. The CDR3: CASGLVITASTDTQYF. CDR3 nucleotides: TGTGCTAGTGGTTTGGTAATAACAGCTAGCACAGATACGCAGTATTTT.

The chain links TRBV27 to TRBJ2-1; D perhaps matches TRBD1 (6 bases). CDR1 and CDR2 from the germline V gene are MNHEY and SMNVEV (reference sequence). Trimming removed 3 bases from V and 2 bases from J, with 11 bases in between. The CDR3 has 15 residues. CDR3 residues: CASSFGTMAYNEQFF. The CDR3 DNA reads as TGTGCCAGCAGTTTTGGGACAATGGCCTACAATGAGCAGTTCTTC.

This chain connects TRBV7-8 to TRBJ2-7, with TRBD1 identical over 11 bases. This CDR3 is built from 14 residues. Germline assignment: CDR1 SGHVS and CDR2 FQNEAQ. V shed 5 bases and J 7 bases; nucleotides not matched to a gene: 7. The CDR3 DNA follows: TGTGCCAGCAGCGGCCGGACAGGGGGCAATGAGCAGTACTTC. Residues: CASSGRTGGNEQYF.

This clonotype appeared a few times. The chain couples TRBV11-2 to TRBJ2-5; 8 positions agree with TRBD1. The trim removed 5 bases at V and 5 bases at J, leaving 10 bases unmatched. The length of the CDR3 is 15 residues. Germline V CDR1 and CDR2: SGHAT, FQNNGV. CDR3 in amino acids: CASSPRTGNKETQYF. In DNA form, the CDR3 reads TGTGCCAGCAGCCCGCGGACAGGGAATAAGGAGACCCAGTACTTC.

This chain connects TRBV14 to TRBJ2-5, with 7 bases that match TRBD1. The CDR3 runs 14 residues. The germline gives CDR1 SGHDN, CDR2 FVKESK. The V gene end was trimmed by 2 bases and the J gene end by 2 bases; junction bases not matched to a gene: 2. The CDR3 DNA is TGTGCCAGCAGCCAATTGGGACAGCAAGAGACCCAGTACTTC. Its translation is CASSQLGQQETQYF.

Only a few counts were recorded for this clonotype. The rearrangement links TRBV12-3 or TRBV12-4 to TRBJ2-4, with 16 nucleotides matching TRBD2. CDR3 length: 17 amino acids. Losses at the gene ends were 6 bases for V and 1 base for J; bases not matched to a gene: 3. Here the CDR3 reads CASRGLAGGFAKNIQYF. The CDR3 DNA follows: TGTGCCAGCAGGGGACTAGCGGGGGGGTTTGCCAAAAACATTCAGTACTTC.

There are a few counts of this clonotype. V gene TRBV4-3 combines with J gene TRBJ2-5; TRBD1 is a possible D gene (6 bases). Germline CDR1 reads LGHNA; CDR2 reads YSLEER. V lost 1 base and J lost 1, with 10 bases in between. The CDR3 is 15 amino acids. The CDR3 region is CASSQGWGLQETQYF. In nucleotides, the CDR3 is TGCGCCAGCAGCCAAGGATGGGGGCTCCAAGAGACCCAGTACTTC.

As regards this clonotype: Just one base apart from a much larger clone, this may be a read error. The CDR3 sequence is CASSPRDRLVYEQYF. The CDR3 DNA reads TGTGCCAGCAGCCCCCGGGACAGGCTAGTCTACGAGCAGTACTTC. The chain carries TRBV9 and TRBJ2-7, with 8 bases identical to TRBD1. With 4 bases clipped from V and 3 bases from J, the junction kept 9 bases outside the gene matches. The CDR3 totals 15 residues. Per the germline V gene, CDR1 is SGDLS and CDR2 is YYNGEE.

This clonotype was observed at least ten times. V gene TRBV9 combines with J gene TRBJ2-3; 7 bases align to TRBD1. The CDR3 has 14 residues. The V gene's germline CDR1 is SGDLS and CDR2 YYNGEE. V dropped 5 bases and J dropped 2; count of bases not matched to a gene: 5. The CDR3 bases are TGTGCCAGCAGTTTGGACAGGAACACAGATACGCAGTATTTT. It encodes CASSLDRNTDTQYF.

J is TRBJ1-2 and V is TRBV29-1; D may be TRBD1 (5 bases). Trimming removed 4 bases at V and 8 bases at J, with 20 bases between. The CDR3 is 14 residues long. CDR1 and CDR2 from the germline V gene are SQVTM and ANQGSEA. CDR3 region: CSVVGIAGTLGYTF. The CDR3 DNA follows: TGCAGCGTTGTAGGCATTGCGGGGACCCTGGGCTACACCTTC.

This clonotype was seen only a few times. The chain is built from TRBV28 and TRBJ2-1; 13 bases fit TRBD2. CDR1 is MDHEN, CDR2 SYDVKM, per germline. The CDR3 has 16 residues. Unmatched junction bases numbered 4, after V lost 2 bases and J lost 6 bases. The chain's CDR3 is CASSLGRLAGGNEQFF. DNA for the CDR3: TGTGCCAGCAGTTTAGGTAGACTAGCGGGGGGCAATGAGCAGTTCTTC. Combining the CDR3 with reference TRBV28 and TRBJ2-1 gives the whole variable domain DVKVTQSSRYLVKRTGEKVFLECVQDMDHENMFWYRQDPGLGLRLIYFSYDVKMKEKGDIPEGYSVSREKKERFSLILESASTNQTSMYLCASSLGRLAGGNEQFFGPGTRLTVL.

This clonotype has a handful of counts. V usage is TRBV7-9 and J usage is TRBJ1-2; TRBD1 agrees at 8 bases. Germline CDR1 SEHNR, CDR2 FQNEAQ (reference sequence). J gave up 5 bases and V 3 bases, and 11 bases lay outside the gene matches. The CDR3 runs to 16 residues. CDR3 region: CASSFSAGQEKYGYTF. DNA for the CDR3: TGTGCCAGCAGCTTCTCCGCGGGACAGGAGAAGTATGGCTACACCTTC.

This chain connects TRBV4-1 to TRBJ2-7; D may be TRBD2 (6 bases). Germline V gene data show CDR1 as MGHRA and CDR2 as YSYEKL. V dropped 4 bases and J dropped 3 bases, with 16 bases sitting between them. The CDR3 consists of 15 residues. CDR3 DNA: TGCGCCAGCAGCCTATTACGGACTAAAGTCTACGAGCAGTACTTC. It specifies CASSLLRTKVYEQYF.

V and J are TRBV7-9 and TRBJ2-5, with a weak D call TRBD2 (6 bases). Germline lookup yields CDR1 SEHNR and CDR2 FQNEAQ (reference sequence). The CDR3 is 15 amino acids. Deletions cut 1 base from V and 4 bases from J, with 13 bases between. The CDR3 DNA sequence: TGTGCCAGCAGCTTAGGACCCGTGGAGGGAGAGACCCAGTACTTC. Translating it yields CASSLGPVEGETQYF.

The CDR3 loop reads CASSPGEDKNIQYF. CDR3 bases: TGTGCCAGCAGTCCAGGGGAAGACAAAAACATTCAGTACTTC. This chain joins TRBV11-3 and TRBJ2-4; TRBD1 is a possible D gene (6 bases). This CDR3 comprises 14 residues. Germline V gene data show CDR1 as SGHNT and CDR2 as YENEEA. The germline V and J ends were trimmed by 6 bases and 3 bases, with 12 bases remaining between them.

This clonotype has a handful of counts. The rearrangement joins TRBV9 to TRBJ2-3, with a tentative D call TRBD2 (5 bases). There are 16 residues in the CDR3. The V and J ends lost 7 bases and 3 bases respectively, with 21 bases between them. Per germline, CDR1 SGDLS and CDR2 YYNGEE. In DNA, the CDR3 is TGTGCCAGCTCCTCCTCCTCGGGTAGCGCGACAGATACGCAGTATTTT. Protein product: CASSSSSGSATDTQYF.

This clonotype came up many times. The J gene is TRBJ2-7, the V gene TRBV20-1; 11 nucleotides match TRBD1. The CDR3 sequence is 15 residues long. V gave up 0 bases and J gave up 6 bases; unmatched junction bases: 7. CDR1 is DFQATT and CDR2 is SNEGSKA in the germline V gene (reference sequence). The CDR3 spells CSAREGQGAVFEQYF. The CDR3 nucleotides read TGCAGTGCTAGAGAAGGACAGGGGGCTGTATTCGAGCAGTACTTC.

The sample holds many counts of this clonotype. The gene calls are TRBV9 and TRBJ2-2; D might be TRBD1 (6 bases). Trimming pared 4 bases from V and 0 bases from J, leaving 16 bases between. The CDR3 runs 17 residues. Germline assignment: CDR1 SGDLS and CDR2 YYNGEE. CDR3 region: CASSHPTGTPNTGELFF. CDR3 DNA sequence: TGTGCCAGCAGCCATCCGACGGGGACACCGAACACCGGGGAGCTGTTTTTT.

The V and J genes are TRBV4-1 and TRBJ2-1; D gene uncertain. The V gene lost 1 base and the J gene lost 5 bases, with 9 bases spanning the gap. This CDR3 comprises 14 residues. Germline CDR1 and CDR2: MGHRA and YSYEKL. The CDR3 loop reads CASSQVGTDNEQFF. In DNA, the CDR3 is TGCGCCAGCAGCCAAGTCGGAACCGACAATGAGCAGTTCTTC.

There are a few counts of this clonotype. V and J are TRBV20-1 and TRBJ1-4, with D perhaps matching TRBD1 (5 bases). Trimming stripped 7 bases from V and 8 bases from J, with 17 bases between. The germline V gene encodes CDR1 DFQATT and CDR2 SNEGSKA (reference sequence). The CDR3 length is 13 residues. The CDR3 region has the DNA TGCAGTGTTCCAGGGACGCAAAGGGAAAAACTGTTTTTT. Protein product: CSVPGTQREKLFF.

This clonotype was seen only a few times. The chain employs TRBV6-2 or TRBV6-3 and TRBJ1-2, with D possibly being TRBD1 (6 bases). CDR3 size: 13 residues. The V end lost 6 bases, the J end lost 6 bases, and 14 bases lay between the germline ends. CDR1 MNHEY and CDR2 SVGEGT come from the germline V gene. This CDR3 is CASSPSRGDGYTF. The CDR3 DNA sequence: TGTGCCAGCAGCCCCAGCAGGGGTGATGGCTACACCTTC.

This rearrangement joins TRBV27 to TRBJ1-5, with D hard to call. Germline CDR1 reads MNHEY; CDR2 reads SMNVEV (reference sequence). Trimming took off 3 bases at V and 4 bases at J, with 4 bases between the two ends. The CDR3 runs to 12 residues. The CDR3 DNA is TGTGCCAGCAGTTTTCAAAATCAGCCCCAGCATTTT. This codes for CASSFQNQPQHF.

This chain links TRBV7-2 with TRBJ2-3; 8 nucleotides align to TRBD2. The CDR3 runs to 16 residues. CDR1 is SGHTA and CDR2 is FQGNSA in the germline V gene. V lost 4 bases and J lost 5; bases outside the gene matches: 11. For the CDR3, the DNA is TGTGCCAGCAGCTACTCCGGGCGGGGGGCCCTAGATACGCAGTATTTT. Its translation: CASSYSGRGALDTQYF.

V and J are TRBV14 and TRBJ2-5; D possibly matches TRBD1 or TRBD2 (6 bases each). Trimming left V 0 bases short and J 4 bases short, with 12 bases between. In germline, CDR1 is SGHDN, CDR2 FVKESK. The CDR3 consists of 15 residues. In nucleotides, the CDR3 is TGTGCCAGCAGCCAAGATGACCGGGGGCTAGAGACCCAGTACTTC. Amino acid sequence: CASSQDDRGLETQYF.

The J gene is TRBJ1-5, the V gene TRBV7-9; D ambiguous. The CDR3 is 12 amino acids. The ends were cut back, 10 bases at V and 6 bases at J, with 13 bases in the middle. Germline-derived CDR1 and CDR2 are SEHNR and FQNEAQ (reference sequence). The CDR3 DNA follows: TGTGCCACCACGCCGGGTGGTCAGCCCCAGCATTTT. Its protein is CATTPGGQPQHF.

This clonotype was seen a handful of times. This sequence joins TRBV7-9 and TRBJ2-1; D gene uncertain. Trimming removed 5 bases from V and 12 bases from J, with 17 bases in between. CDR1 is SEHNR, CDR2 FQNEAQ, per germline (reference sequence). The CDR3 spans 13 residues. CDR3 sequence: CASSLPDKIRQFF. The DNA of the CDR3 is TGTGCCAGCAGCCTACCTGATAAGATACGGCAGTTCTTC.

The chain has TRBV6-2 or TRBV6-3 and TRBJ2-4, with D maybe TRBD2 (5 bases). Germline values: CDR1 MNHEY, CDR2 SVGEGT. V lost 0 bases and J 10 bases, leaving 19 bases between the germline ends. This CDR3 has 16 amino acids. CDR3 sequence (DNA): TGTGCCAGCAGTTACTCCGGGCTGGCGGCGAGCGGAATTCAGTACTTC. Its protein is CASSYSGLAASGIQYF.